Below, one TCR beta chain is given with its context. The data stem from a study of blood T cell repertoires in COVID-19. Study background: Samples representing acute and convalescent COVID-19 were sourced from the United States, Italy and Spain.

Per the original data handling: Researchers report that nucleated cell counts were estimated from reference gene primer amplification. The table came from immunoSEQ multiplex PCR; TCRdb's copy has only in-frame clones and leaves some out. V and J calls and clone size follow that table, whereas D and trimming were derived from the DNA. The sample lists 400,000 or so clones, approximately 86% occurring once. Those enrolled, adults aged 18 to 89 years, came from about two dozen US areas. Cohort assignment relied on participant-reported clinical history. Trimming removed 3 bases at V and 6 bases at J, with 10 bases between. The V gene's germline CDR1 is KGHSH and CDR2 LQKENI. CDR3 length equals 13 residues.

The chain recombines TRBV18 with TRBJ2-3; D unclear. This clonotype was obtained from a woman aged 40 to 49 with acute COVID-19. Sequences were obtained from PBMCs or T cells enriched from blood (not recorded which). Here the CDR3 reads CASSPPAEDTQYF. The CDR3 nucleotides are TGTGCCAGCTCACCCCCCGCGGAGGATACGCAGTATTTT.